This T cell receptor (beta chain) came from a study of post-analysis software for immune sequencing data. Study summary: Relapsing-remitting, secondary progressive and progressive-relapsing multiple sclerosis were all included among the disease courses.

Study conclusions and caveats: Higher frequency in patients than in controls was seen for about five TRBV segments, with TRBV5-6, TRBV5-1 and TRBV20-1 among them. Analysis by F measure revealed that same-batch samples clustered strongly together. Controls' normalized Chao1 diversity significantly exceeded that of multiple sclerosis patients.

The CDR3 loop spans 15 amino acids. CDR1 is SNHLY, CDR2 FYNNEI, per germline. With 3 bases removed from V and 3 bases from J, the gap between germline ends came to 12 bases. Prepared libraries of TCR beta cDNA carried unique molecular identifiers. T cells numbering roughly 1 to 10 million yielded cDNA molecules that totaled about 500,000. TCRdb reprocessed the PCR reads via MiXCR and lists one record per CDR3 protein. In the table there are about 460,000 distinct CDR3 sequences, roughly 46% of which are singletons. This clonotype ranks as medium-sized (0.01 to 0.1%). As yet, its antigen is unknown. The rearrangement uses TRBV2 and TRBJ2-1; tentative D call: TRBD1 (6 bases). This TCR was recovered from a girl between 5 and 17 years old with multiple sclerosis. Sequences were obtained from blood. The CDR3 DNA follows: TGTGCCAGCAGTGAGGGGGCCTGGGACTACAATGAGCAGTTCTTC. Translated: CASSEGAWDYNEQFF.